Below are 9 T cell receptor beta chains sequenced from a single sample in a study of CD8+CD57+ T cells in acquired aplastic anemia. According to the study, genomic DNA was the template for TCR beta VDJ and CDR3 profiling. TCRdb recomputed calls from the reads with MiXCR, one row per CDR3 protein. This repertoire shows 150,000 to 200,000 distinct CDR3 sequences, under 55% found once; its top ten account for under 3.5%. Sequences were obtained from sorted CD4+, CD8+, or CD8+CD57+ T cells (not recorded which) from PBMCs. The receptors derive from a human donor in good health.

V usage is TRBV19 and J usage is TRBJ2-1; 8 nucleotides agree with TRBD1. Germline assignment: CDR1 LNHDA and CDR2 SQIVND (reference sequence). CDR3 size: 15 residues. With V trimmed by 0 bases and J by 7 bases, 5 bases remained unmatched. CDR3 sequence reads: CASSIDGTGQNEQFF. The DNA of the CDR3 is TGTGCCAGTAGTATAGATGGGACAGGACAGAATGAGCAGTTCTTC.

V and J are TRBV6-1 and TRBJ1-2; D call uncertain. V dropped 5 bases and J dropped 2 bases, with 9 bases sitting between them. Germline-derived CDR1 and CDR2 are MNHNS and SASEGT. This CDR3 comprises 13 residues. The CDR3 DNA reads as TGTGCCAGCAGTCGTGTAGGGAACTATGGCTACACCTTC. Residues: CASSRVGNYGYTF.

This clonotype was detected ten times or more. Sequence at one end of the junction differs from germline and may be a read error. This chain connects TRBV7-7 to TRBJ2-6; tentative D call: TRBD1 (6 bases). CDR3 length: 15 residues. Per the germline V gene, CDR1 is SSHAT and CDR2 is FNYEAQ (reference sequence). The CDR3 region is CASSSGVGGANVLTF. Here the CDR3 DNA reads TGTGCTAGCAGCTCAGGGGTCGGTGGGGCCAACGTCCTGACTTTC. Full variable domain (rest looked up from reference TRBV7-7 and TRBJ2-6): GAGVSQSPRYKVTKRGQDVTLRCDPISSHATLYWYQQALGQGPEFLTYFNYEAQPDKSGLPSDRFSAERPEGSISTLTIQRTEQRDSAMYRCASSSGVGGANVLTFGAGSRLTVL.

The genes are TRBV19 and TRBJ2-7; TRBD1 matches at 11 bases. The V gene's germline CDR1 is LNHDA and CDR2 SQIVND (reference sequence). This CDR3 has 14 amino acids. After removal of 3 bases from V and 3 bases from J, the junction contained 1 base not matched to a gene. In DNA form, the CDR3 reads TGTGCCAGTAGTATGGGACAGGGGGACTACGAGCAGTACTTC. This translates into CASSMGQGDYEQYF.

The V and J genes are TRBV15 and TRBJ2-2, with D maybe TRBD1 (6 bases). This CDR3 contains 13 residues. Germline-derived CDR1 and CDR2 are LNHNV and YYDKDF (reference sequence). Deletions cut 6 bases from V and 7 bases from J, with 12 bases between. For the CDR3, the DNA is TGTGCCACCAGTGGGCGAGGGGGCGGGGAGCTGTTTTTT. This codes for CATSGRGGGELFF.

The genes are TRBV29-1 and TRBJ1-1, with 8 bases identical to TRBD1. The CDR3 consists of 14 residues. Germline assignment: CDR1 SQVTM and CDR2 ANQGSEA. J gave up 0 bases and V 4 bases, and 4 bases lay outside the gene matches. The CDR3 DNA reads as TGCAGCGTTGGTCGGGGACAGGTGAACACTGAAGCTTTCTTT. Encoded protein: CSVGRGQVNTEAFF.

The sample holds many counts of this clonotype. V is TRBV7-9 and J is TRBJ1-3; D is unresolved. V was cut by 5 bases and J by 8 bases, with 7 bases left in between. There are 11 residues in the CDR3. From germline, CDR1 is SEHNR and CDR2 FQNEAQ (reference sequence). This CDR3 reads CASSGSDTIYF. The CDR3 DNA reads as TGTGCCAGCAGCGGTTCAGACACCATATATTTT.

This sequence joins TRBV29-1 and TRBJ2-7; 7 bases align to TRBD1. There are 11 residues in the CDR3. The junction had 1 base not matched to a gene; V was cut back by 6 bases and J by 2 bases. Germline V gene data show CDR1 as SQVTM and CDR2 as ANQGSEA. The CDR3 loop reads CSVGQTYEQYF. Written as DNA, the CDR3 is TGCAGCGTGGGACAGACCTACGAGCAGTACTTC.

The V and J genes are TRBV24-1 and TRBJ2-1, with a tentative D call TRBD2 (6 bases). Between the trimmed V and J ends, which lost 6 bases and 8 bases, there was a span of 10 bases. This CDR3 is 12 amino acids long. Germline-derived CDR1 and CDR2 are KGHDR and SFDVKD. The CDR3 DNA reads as TGTGCCACCAGTCCGGGGGTGTATGAGCAGTTCTTC. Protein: CATSPGVYEQFF.